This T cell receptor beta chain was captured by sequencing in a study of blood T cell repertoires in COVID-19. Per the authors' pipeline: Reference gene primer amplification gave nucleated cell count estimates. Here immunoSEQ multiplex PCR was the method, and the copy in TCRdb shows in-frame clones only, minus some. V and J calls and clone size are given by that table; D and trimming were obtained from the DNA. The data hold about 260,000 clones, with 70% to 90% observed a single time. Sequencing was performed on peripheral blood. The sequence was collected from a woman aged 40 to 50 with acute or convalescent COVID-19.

This CDR3 reads CSVETGWGEQFF. CDR3 nucleotides: TGCAGCGTCGAGACAGGGTGGGGTGAGCAGTTCTTC. The chain carries TRBV29-1 and TRBJ2-1, with 7 bases aligning to TRBD1. Losses at the gene ends were 6 bases for V and 9 bases for J; bases not matched to a gene: 8. The CDR3 consists of 12 residues. The germline V gene encodes CDR1 SQVTM and CDR2 ANQGSEA.